The 10 T cell receptor beta chains given below trace back to one sample, sequenced in a study of spatial heterogeneity in lung cancer. Study-level findings and limits: Tumoral mutation counts were tracked by counts of expanded intratumoral alpha and beta TCRs.

One entry per CDR3 protein results from TCRdb running MiXCR on the 5' RACE reads. This table has 700 to 850 distinct CDR3 sequences, around 9.1% appearing once. Which antigens these TCRs recognize remains unknown. Time point meaning: sample taken at primary tumor resection. Sequencing was performed on lung tumor tissue, taken at surgery. The origin of the receptors is a male donor with early-stage non-small cell lung cancer.

Within the sample, this clonotype is medium-sized. This chain uses TRBV7-9 with TRBJ2-1; 13 nucleotides line up with TRBD2. Trimming at V came to 5 bases and at J to 6 bases, leaving 4 bases not matched to a gene. The CDR3 extends over 15 amino acids. Germline V CDR1 and CDR2: SEHNR, FQNEAQ (reference sequence). CDR3 nucleotides: TGTGCCAGCAGCCAGGGACTAGCGGGACCCAATGAGCAGTTCTTC. The encoded protein is CASSQGLAGPNEQFF. The full variable domain, its missing parts supplied by reference TRBV7-9 and TRBJ2-1, is DTGVSQNPRHKITKRGQNVTFRCDPISEHNRLYWYRQTLGQGPEFLTYFQNEAQLEKSRLLSDRFSAERPKGSFSTLEIQRTEQGDSAMYLCASSQGLAGPNEQFFGPGTRLTVL.

By share of the sample, this clonotype is medium-sized. V usage is TRBV27 and J usage is TRBJ2-1; D might be TRBD2 (5 bases). There are 15 residues in the CDR3. Germline CDR1 reads MNHEY; CDR2 reads SMNVEV (reference sequence). Trimming took off 0 bases at V and 2 bases at J, with 8 bases between the two ends. This chain's CDR3 is CASSLSGRAYNEQFF. The CDR3 DNA is TGTGCCAGCAGTTTATCTGGGCGGGCCTACAATGAGCAGTTCTTC.

In its sample, this clonotype is medium-sized. This rearrangement joins TRBV7-2 to TRBJ1-1; no firm D call. The CDR3 has 12 residues. The germline gives CDR1 SGHTA, CDR2 FQGNSA. The V gene lost 5 bases and the J gene lost 7 bases, with 11 bases spanning the gap. CDR3 DNA sequence: TGTGCCAGCAGCCTACTACGACATGAAGCTTTCTTT. Residues: CASSLLRHEAFF. Full variable domain (outside the CDR3, taken from reference TRBV7-2 and TRBJ1-1): GAGVSQSPSNKVTEKGKDVELRCDPISGHTALYWYRQSLGQGLEFLIYFQGNSAPDKSGLPSDRFSAERTGGSVSTLTIQRTQQEDSAVYLCASSLLRHEAFFGQGTRLTVV.

This clonotype was seen a handful of times. The chain links TRBV7-2 to TRBJ2-7, with D tentatively TRBD1 or TRBD2 (5 bases each). V was pared by 1 base and J by 2 bases, with 9 bases between. Germline V lookup: CDR1 SGHTA, CDR2 FQGNSA. This CDR3 has 14 residues. The DNA for the CDR3 is TGTGCCAGCAGCTTAGGGGGGACGGCCTACGAGCAGTACTTC. This encodes CASSLGGTAYEQYF.

This clonotype is classed as medium-sized. This sequence joins TRBV5-1 and TRBJ2-5; 8 positions agree with TRBD1. CDR3 size: 16 residues. Germline V gene lookup returns CDR1 SGHRS and CDR2 YFSETQ. With V trimmed by 6 bases and J by 2 bases, 12 bases remained unmatched. The CDR3 sequence: CASTTRAQGGQETQYF. CDR3 nucleotides: TGCGCCAGCACCACTAGGGCACAGGGGGGACAAGAGACCCAGTACTTC.

In its sample, this clonotype ranks as medium-sized. This chain connects TRBV5-1 to TRBJ1-1; D remains unclear. CDR1 is SGHRS, CDR2 YFSETQ, per germline. This CDR3 spans 15 amino acids. The ends were cut back, 0 bases at V and 1 base at J, with 10 bases in the middle. Here the CDR3 reads CASSLVGAPNTEAFF. CDR3 coding DNA: TGCGCCAGCAGCTTGGTGGGAGCCCCGAACACTGAAGCTTTCTTT.

This clonotype is classed as large. The chain carries TRBV28 and TRBJ2-6; 10 bases are a match to TRBD1. From germline, CDR1 is MDHEN and CDR2 SYDVKM. This CDR3 is built from 18 residues. The junction had 13 bases not matched to a gene; V was cut back by 9 bases and J by 2 bases. The CDR3: CASSTVRQGATGANVLTF. The CDR3 DNA reads as TGTGCCAGTTCTACTGTGCGACAGGGGGCAACTGGGGCCAACGTCCTGACTTTC.

Written as DNA, the CDR3 is TGTGCCAGCAGTTCTGGACTAGCGGAACCCTACAATGAGCAGTTCTTC. Its protein product is CASSSGLAEPYNEQFF. J is TRBJ2-1 and V is TRBV6-2 or TRBV6-3, with TRBD2 identical over 10 bases. The CDR3 covers 16 residues. Germline V gene sequence: CDR1 MNHEY, CDR2 SVGEGT. V lost 4 bases and J lost 2; bases outside the gene matches: 5.

This clonotype counts as medium-sized. The CDR3 region has the DNA TGTGCCAGCAGCTGGGGATTCGTAGAGACCCAGTACTTC. Translating gives CASSWGFVETQYF. The rearrangement uses TRBV7-2 and TRBJ2-5; D uncertain. Trimming stripped 4 bases from V and 4 bases from J, with 10 bases between. From germline, CDR1 is SGHTA and CDR2 FQGNSA. The CDR3 runs 13 residues.

By its share, this clonotype is medium-sized. The rearrangement joins TRBV20-1 to TRBJ1-4; D is unclear. V shed 3 bases and J shed 7 bases, with 12 bases lying between them. The length of the CDR3 is 13 residues. The germline CDR1 and CDR2 sequences are DFQATT and SNEGSKA (reference sequence). This chain's CDR3 is CSASMGLGEKLFF. The CDR3 DNA is TGCAGTGCTAGTATGGGGTTGGGTGAAAAACTGTTTTTT.